This section outlines one T cell receptor beta chain sequence together with its context. No antigen is known for it. The data originate from a study of T cells in localized non-small cell lung cancer. Study-level results: Adjacent lung had a median around 60 of the 100 largest tumor clones. One tumor region alone was sequenced, and heterogeneity therefore remains possible.

Germline lookup yields CDR1 SEHNR and CDR2 FQNEAQ (reference sequence). Deletions cut 1 base from V and 5 bases from J, with 7 bases between. This CDR3 is 13 amino acids long. This table comes from immunoSEQ multiplex PCR, and its TCRdb copy is limited to in-frame clones, with some not included. Among approximately 52,000 clones listed, about 80% were seen once. This clonotype originated in a man between 40 and 70 years old with stage I squamous cell lung carcinoma. The input for sequencing was peripheral blood, taken before any cancer treatment. V and J are TRBV7-9 and TRBJ2-3; no firm D call. The CDR3: CASSLDMGDTQYF. The CDR3 DNA reads TGTGCCAGCAGCTTAGATATGGGAGATACGCAGTATTTT.